This T cell receptor beta chain was captured in a study of blood T cells in healthy people across ages. The CDR3 consists of 15 residues. Germline V gene lookup returns CDR1 SGHTA and CDR2 FQGNSA. Trimming stripped 5 bases from V and 0 bases from J, with 11 bases between. Donors gave around 9.8 milliliters of peripheral blood apiece. Details on this clonotype: Its antigen remains unidentified.

Study findings and constraints: Across the age range, TCR beta diversity per million T cells fell in a roughly linear way.

Sample-barcoded 5' priming and a J-beta primer mix drove a second PCR of roughly 7 to 11 cycles. Each of the cDNA molecules was tagged by a template-switch adaptor with 12 random nucleotides. In TCRdb, the 5' RACE reads were re-called with MiXCR into one record per CDR3 protein. This table holds some 700,000 distinct CDR3 sequences, about a fifth found once. Sequencing was carried out using blood. This clonotype was obtained from a man between 70 and 80 years old in good health. This rearrangement joins TRBV7-2 to TRBJ1-3; D is perhaps TRBD1 (6 bases). CDR3: CASSGQGGSGNTIYF. CDR3 DNA sequence: TGTGCCAGCAGCGGACAAGGGGGCTCTGGAAACACCATATATTTT. Using reference TRBV7-2 and TRBJ1-3 for the parts outside the CDR3, the full variable domain is GAGVSQSPSNKVTEKGKDVELRCDPISGHTALYWYRQSLGQGLEFLIYFQGNSAPDKSGLPSDRFSAERTGGSVSTLTIQRTQQEDSAVYLCASSGQGGSGNTIYFGEGSWLTVV.